These T cell receptor beta chains were read from a single sample in a study of cytotoxic CD8 clonotypes in ibrutinib-treated CLL. Data came from immunoSEQ multiplex PCR; TCRdb stores just in-frame clones and leaves some out. The sample lists around 140,000 clones, around 85% occurring once. This sample comprised PBMCs, obtained after 24 months of ibrutinib treatment. These receptors all come from a human donor with chronic lymphocytic leukemia. Both conserved end residues are part of each CDR3. D genes are given only for firm matches. Rows may omit the clone size; those that give it use once, few, many or a size class.

TRBV7-9	NA	TRBJ2-7	NA	15	CASSEKVGVSYEQYF	TGTGCCAGCAGCGAGAAGGTCGGGGTGAGCTACGAGCAGTACTTC
TRBV4-3	NA	TRBJ1-2	TRBD1	16	CASSQDYGQGMDGYTF	TGCGCCAGCAGCCAAGATTACGGACAGGGCATGGATGGCTACACCTTC
TRBV6-1	NA	TRBJ2-7	NA	13	CASSVVGRYEQYF	TGTGCCAGCAGTGTCGTAGGCAGGTACGAGCAGTACTTC
TRBV7-9	NA	TRBJ2-2	NA	15	CASTKTGKDTGELFF	TGTGCCAGCACCAAAACAGGGAAGGACACCGGGGAGCTGTTTTTT
TRBV7-9	NA	TRBJ2-1	NA	16	CASSFGGGLSYNEQFF	TGTGCCAGCAGCTTCGGCGGGGGCCTCTCCTACAATGAGCAGTTCTTC
TRBV2	NA	TRBJ2-2	TRBD1	13	CAGRTGPTGELFF	TGTGCCGGCCGGACAGGGCCCACCGGGGAGCTGTTTTTT
TRBV2	NA	TRBJ2-3	NA	14	CASSPAGSTDTQYF	TGTGCCAGCAGTCCAGCGGGTAGCACAGATACGCAGTATTTT
TRBV6-1	NA	TRBJ2-5	NA	14	CASRGAGFQETQYF	TGTGCCAGCCGAGGGGCTGGATTCCAAGAGACCCAGTACTTC
TRBV7-8	NA	TRBJ1-1	NA	14	CASSSRERNTEAFF	TGTGCCAGCAGCTCCCGAGAGAGGAACACTGAAGCTTTCTTT
TRBV15	NA	TRBJ1-1	NA	16	CATSRDVGAWGTEAFF	TGTGCCACCAGCAGAGACGTGGGGGCATGGGGGACTGAAGCTTTCTTT
TRBV28	once	TRBJ1-1	NA	14	CASSTWTGNTEAFF	TGTGCCAGCAGTACCTGGACCGGGAACACTGAAGCTTTCTTT
TRBV27	few	TRBJ1-5	NA	15	CASSTITGNNQPQHF	TGTGCCAGCAGCACAATAACAGGGAACAATCAGCCCCAGCATTTT
TRBV7-3	NA	TRBJ2-6	NA	18	CASSALGTANSGANVLTF	TGTGCCAGCAGCGCACTTGGGACGGCGAACTCTGGGGCCAACGTCCTGACTTTC
TRBV29-1	NA	TRBJ1-3	NA	12	CSVVTDGNTIYF	TGCAGCGTTGTAACAGATGGAAACACCATATATTTT
TRBV18	NA	TRBJ2-7	TRBD1	14	CASSRQGAYGEQYF	TGTGCCAGCTCAAGACAGGGGGCGTATGGTGAGCAGTACTTC
TRBV30	NA	TRBJ1-1	TRBD1	13	CAWSEGAGTEAFF	TGTGCCTGGAGTGAGGGGGCGGGCACTGAAGCTTTCTTT
TRBV13	NA	TRBJ2-3	TRBD2	16	CASSATSGGATDTQYF	TGTGCCAGCAGCGCAACTAGCGGGGGGGCCACAGATACGCAGTATTTT
TRBV18	NA	TRBJ2-7	TRBD1	14	CASSPPGQGYEQYF	TGTGCCAGCTCACCGCCGGGACAGGGCTACGAGCAGTACTTC
TRBV18	NA	TRBJ1-4	NA	18	CASSLFDPGQTTNEKLFF	TGTGCCAGCTCACTGTTCGATCCTGGACAGACAACTAATGAAAAACTGTTTTTT
TRBV4-2	NA	TRBJ2-1	NA	16	CASSQGQAGSYNEQFF	TGTGCCAGCAGCCAAGGGCAAGCAGGGTCGTACAATGAGCAGTTCTTC
TRBV28	NA	TRBJ2-5	NA	15	CASRHVVTDQETQYF	TGTGCCAGCAGACATGTTGTGACAGATCAAGAGACCCAGTACTTC
TRBV18	NA	TRBJ2-5	TRBD2	15	CASSPSAGGQETQYF	TGTGCCAGCTCACCATCAGCGGGAGGGCAAGAGACCCAGTACTTC
TRBV27	NA	TRBJ1-5	NA	15	CASSPRAPGREPQHF	TGTGCCAGCAGTCCCCGGGCCCCGGGTCGTGAGCCCCAGCATTTT
TRBV18	NA	TRBJ2-7	TRBD2	15	CASSPALAGLYEQYF	TGTGCCAGCTCACCCGCACTAGCGGGGCTCTACGAGCAGTACTTC
TRBV28	few	TRBJ1-2	TRBD1	16	CASSSSGQGLNYGYTF	TGTGCCAGCAGTTCGTCGGGACAGGGCCTTAACTATGGCTACACCTTC
TRBV5-1	NA	TRBJ2-7	NA	15	CASRGGSGGIHEQYF	TGCGCCAGCAGAGGGGGTAGTGGAGGGATCCACGAGCAGTACTTC
TRBV28	NA	TRBJ2-7	NA	12	CASSPRQHRQYF	TGTGCCAGCAGTCCCCGACAGCACAGGCAGTACTTC
TRBV7-2	NA	TRBJ1-3	NA	17	CASSLEGGTASGNTIYF	TGTGCCAGCAGCTTAGAGGGGGGAACCGCCTCTGGAAACACCATATATTTT
TRBV6-5	few	TRBJ1-5	NA	14	CASSPEGGNQPQHF	TGTGCCAGCAGCCCGGAGGGGGGCAATCAGCCCCAGCATTTT
TRBV28	NA	TRBJ1-2	NA	13	CASMGSGNHGYTF	TGTGCCAGCATGGGTAGTGGAAACCATGGCTACACCTTC
TRBV7-9	NA	TRBJ2-3	NA	15	CASSRTGRSTDTQYF	TGTGCCAGCAGTCGAACAGGGAGATCCACAGATACGCAGTATTTT
TRBV6-5	NA	TRBJ1-3	NA	13	CASSPPAGNTIYF	TGTGCCAGCAGCCCCCCCGCGGGAAACACCATATATTTT